The sequence of this T cell receptor beta chain was determined in a study of breast tumors, draining lymph nodes, adjacent tissues. Findings and limits, study-wide: Tumor TCR diversity was below lymph nodes but above nontumor tissue. Data fit most tumor T cells coming from lymph node, expanding in tumor. Tumor T cell lymph node origin was a supported hypothesis, not proven. Luminal-like breast cancer showed significantly greater tumor-nontumor repertoire similarity than basal-like breast cancer did.

This clonotype has a count of ten or more. The antigen is not known. MiXCR was run by TCRdb on the multiplex PCR reads, yielding one entry per CDR3 protein. The sample contains approximately 7,600 distinct CDR3 sequences, about 74% of which appear only once. This CDR3 spans 15 amino acids. V trimming: 0 bases; J trimming: 2 bases; junction bases outside the gene matches: 4. Germline values: CDR1 DFQATT, CDR2 SNEGSKA (reference sequence). This TCR was recovered from a female donor with breast cancer. Some clones in this sample may be carry-over from other donors' samples. Material for sequencing was tumor-adjacent breast tissue. The chain employs TRBV20-1 and TRBJ2-5, with TRBD2 identical over 9 bases. The CDR3: CSARDPSGIQETQYF. The CDR3, as DNA: TGCAGTGCTAGAGATCCTAGCGGGATACAAGAGACCCAGTACTTC.